Listed here are 3 T cell receptor beta chains from one sample, sequenced in a study of cytomegalovirus exposure and HLA in healthy donors. PCR was performed using 60 Vbeta and 13 Jbeta primers. Generated by immunoSEQ multiplex PCR, the TCRdb table keeps only in-frame clones and is missing some. The sample contains about 130,000 clones, around 77% of which appear only once. Source material: PBMCs. The receptors were sampled from a man aged 45-60 years in good health and CMV-seronegative.

The rearrangement uses TRBV29-1 and TRBJ2-7; a possible D gene is TRBD2 (5 bases). CDR1 is SQVTM and CDR2 is ANQGSEA in the germline V gene. The CDR3 runs 11 residues. V was trimmed by 7 bases and J by 2 bases, leaving 9 bases between them. The CDR3 DNA is TGCAGCGCGTCCGGGACCTACGAGCAGTACTTC. This gives the protein CSASGTYEQYF.

The chain carries TRBV25-1 and TRBJ2-3, with TRBD2 identical over 7 bases. Per the germline V gene, CDR1 is MGHDK and CDR2 is SYGVNS. This CDR3 has 14 amino acids. V shed 2 bases, J shed 4 bases, and the junction held 3 bases outside the gene matches. Here the CDR3 reads CASSEILAADTQYF. CDR3 DNA: TGTGCCAGCAGTGAAATTCTAGCGGCAGATACGCAGTATTTT.

The chain employs TRBV19 and TRBJ1-4; the match to TRBD1 covers 7 bases. The junction had 9 bases not matched to a gene; V was cut back by 5 bases and J by 6 bases. The length of the CDR3 is 15 residues. The germline V gene has CDR1 LNHDA and CDR2 SQIVND (reference sequence). In DNA form, the CDR3 reads TGTGCCAGTAGTGGTCTCGGGACAGCGGATGAAAAACTGTTTTTT. It codes for CASSGLGTADEKLFF.